These 13 T cell receptor beta chains share one sample of origin, sequenced in a study of regulatory T cells in long-lasting Graves disease. TCR beta libraries were built with iRepertoire HTBI primers and Arm-PCR of CDR3 regions. One entry per CDR3 protein results from TCRdb running MiXCR on the multiplex PCR reads. This sample has approximately 440,000 distinct CDR3 sequences, with about a sixth found just once. Noted time point: newly diagnosed GD, antithyroid drugs for less than 3 months. Preparation of the TCR library used RNA extracted from PBMCs. This same sample was also part of a study on T cells in Graves' hyperthyroidism and ophthalmopathy.

The sample here was peripheral blood mononuclear cells (PBMCs), taken at new diagnosis, from a patient treated with antithyroid drugs. The origin of the receptors is a man aged 35 to 55 with Graves disease.

Many counts were recorded for this clonotype. The chain has TRBV3-1 and TRBJ1-5, with a possible D match to TRBD1 (5 bases). There are 14 residues in the CDR3. Between the trimmed V and J ends, which lost 1 base and 11 bases, there was a span of 15 bases. CDR1 and CDR2 from the germline V gene are LGHDT and YNNKEL (reference sequence). CDR3 DNA sequence: TGTGCCAGCAGCCAAGTAACCTCCTCGGGGGCCCAGCATTTT. The encoded protein is CASSQVTSSGAQHF.

The table lists this clonotype with a few counts. V gene TRBV7-9 combines with J gene TRBJ2-1; D not certain. Trimming removed 5 bases at V and 0 bases at J, with 8 bases between. The CDR3 totals 14 residues. CDR1 and CDR2 (germline): SEHNR, FQNEAQ (reference sequence). This CDR3 reads CASSPRLSYNEQFF. DNA of the CDR3: TGTGCCAGCAGCCCCCGGCTCTCCTACAATGAGCAGTTCTTC.

This clonotype was recorded at least ten times. This sequence joins TRBV12-3 or TRBV12-4 and TRBJ2-1; TRBD1 matches at 8 bases. The CDR3 sequence is 13 residues long. V dropped 5 bases and J dropped 7; count of bases not matched to a gene: 4. The CDR3 DNA reads TGTGCCAGCAGTCGGACAGGGTTTAATGAGCAGTTCTTC. Its translation: CASSRTGFNEQFF.

This clonotype was found a few times. The V gene is TRBV6-1, the J gene TRBJ2-7; 7 bases are a match to TRBD2. Trimming took 5 bases from V and 6 from J; bases not matched to a gene: 16. The V gene's germline CDR1 is MNHNS and CDR2 SASEGT. The CDR3 is 16 amino acids. CDR3: CASSSAFERERSEQYF. CDR3 DNA: TGTGCCAGCAGTAGCGCCTTCGAGCGGGAACGATCCGAGCAGTACTTC.

This clonotype was recorded a few times. The V gene is TRBV6-1, the J gene TRBJ2-6; D not resolved. Trimming took 4 bases from V and 0 from J, leaving 7 bases between them. Germline lookup yields CDR1 MNHNS and CDR2 SASEGT. The CDR3 has 15 amino acids. DNA for the CDR3: TGTGCCAGCAGTGTGATTTCCTCTGGGGCCAACGTCCTGACTTTC. Translation gives CASSVISSGANVLTF.

Points on this clonotype: This sequence may be a read error, since a much larger clone differs from it by one base. The chain carries TRBV30 and TRBJ2-7; 7 positions match TRBD1. The V gene end was trimmed by 3 bases and the J gene end by 4 bases; junction bases not matched to a gene: 3. The CDR3 is made up of 12 amino acids. In germline, CDR1 is GTSNPN, CDR2 SVGIG (reference sequence). The CDR3 nucleotides read TGTGCCTGGAGGACAGGGCGTTACGAGCAGTACTTC. This translates into CAWRTGRYEQYF.

This clonotype showed up many times. This chain links TRBV2 with TRBJ1-1; D remains unclear. Germline V gene sequence: CDR1 SNHLY, CDR2 FYNNEI. This CDR3 contains 14 residues. Trimming cost V 1 base and J 0 bases, with 6 bases left between them. Here the CDR3 DNA reads TGTGCCAGCAGTGAAGGGGCGGTGAACACTGAAGCTTTCTTT. This translates into CASSEGAVNTEAFF.

The chain carries TRBV28 and TRBJ1-5; no reliable D call. Germline V gives CDR1 MDHEN, CDR2 SYDVKM. V dropped 8 bases and J dropped 5 bases, with 7 bases sitting between them. There are 11 residues in the CDR3. CDR3 sequence (DNA): TGTGCCAGCGGACCTCATCAGCCCCAGCATTTT. This sequence encodes CASGPHQPQHF.

The chain carries TRBV10-3 and TRBJ1-2; the D gene is possibly TRBD1 (5 bases). Germline V lookup: CDR1 ENHRY, CDR2 SYGVKD. Trimming removed 4 bases at V and 8 bases at J, with 17 bases between. This CDR3 spans 14 amino acids. The CDR3 DNA is TGTGCCATCAGTGTAGTGGTGTCGGACAAGGGCTACACCTTC. Translated, it gives CAISVVVSDKGYTF.

This chain uses TRBV5-8 with TRBJ2-1; D may be TRBD2 (6 bases). This CDR3 comprises 12 residues. V lost 7 bases, J lost 12 bases, and 17 bases lay in between. Germline V gene lookup returns CDR1 SGHTS and CDR2 YDEGEE. The CDR3 reads CASAMTHGGQFF. The DNA for the CDR3 is TGTGCCAGCGCCATGACGCACGGGGGGCAGTTCTTC.

This clonotype was seen just once. V is TRBV2 and J is TRBJ1-2, with TRBD1 as a possible D gene (5 bases). Trimming took off 5 bases at V and 5 bases at J, with 24 bases between the two ends. CDR1 SNHLY and CDR2 FYNNEI come from the germline V gene. This CDR3 has 17 residues. This chain's CDR3 is CASSNAHGTPEGYGYTF. Here the CDR3 DNA reads TGTGCCAGCAGTAATGCCCACGGGACCCCTGAAGGATATGGCTACACCTTC.

This clonotype was found a few times. This sequence joins TRBV20-1 and TRBJ2-3; D gene ambiguous. Looked up from germline, CDR1 is DFQATT and CDR2 is SNEGSKA (reference sequence). V was pared by 0 bases and J by 0 bases, with 7 bases between. The CDR3 is 14 amino acids. CDR3 region: CSARDPLSTDTQYF. Written as DNA, the CDR3 is TGCAGTGCTAGAGATCCCTTAAGCACAGATACGCAGTATTTT.

With respect to this clonotype: A much bigger clone sits one base away, suggesting this may be a read error. V is TRBV20-1 and J is TRBJ2-4, with 10 bases matching TRBD2. The CDR3 length is 12 residues. Germline CDR1 and CDR2: DFQATT and SNEGSKA (reference sequence). CDR3 loop: CNGAGGPGIQYF. Here the CDR3 DNA reads TGCAATGGAGCGGGAGGGCCGGGCATTCAGTACTTC.